This T cell receptor beta chain originates from a study of CD8 T cells in ankylosing spondylitis. The germline V gene encodes CDR1 DFQATT and CDR2 SNEGSKA (reference sequence). The CDR3 contains 13 residues. Trimming cost V 1 base and J 4 bases, with 9 bases left between them. As for this clonotype: The antigen is not known.

Overall study findings and caveats: What seemed typical of ankylosing spondylitis blood was a TCR beta motif built from roughly eight highly homologous variants.

TCRdb reprocessed the 5' RACE reads with MiXCR, giving one entry per CDR3 protein. The data show some 130,000 distinct CDR3 sequences, 9.3% seen once. This chain joins TRBV20-1 and TRBJ2-3; TRBD2 might be the D (6 bases). The source is a male donor with ankylosing spondylitis or in good health (not recorded which). The material sequenced was blood, either unsorted or a sorted T cell fraction (not recorded which). CDR3 in amino acids: CSARAGAADTQYF. In nucleotides, the CDR3 is TGCAGTGCTAGAGCGGGAGCGGCAGATACGCAGTATTTT.